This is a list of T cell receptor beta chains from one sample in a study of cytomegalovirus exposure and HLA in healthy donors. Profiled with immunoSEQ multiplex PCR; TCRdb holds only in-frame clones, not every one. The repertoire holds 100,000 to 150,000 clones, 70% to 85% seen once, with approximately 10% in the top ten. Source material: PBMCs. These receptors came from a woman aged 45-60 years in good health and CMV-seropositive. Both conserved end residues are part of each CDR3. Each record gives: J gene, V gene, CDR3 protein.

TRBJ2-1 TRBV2 CASSVGTGGFPFF
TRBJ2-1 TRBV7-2 CASSTLAGGRNEQFF
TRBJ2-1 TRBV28 CASSPDLERKFHNEQFF
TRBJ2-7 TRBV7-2 CASSLGLFSYEQYF
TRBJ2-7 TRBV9 CASSVAGQGFRGEQYF
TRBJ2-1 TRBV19 CASSKAGGQYEQFF
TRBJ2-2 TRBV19 CASSIGRDIPAQELFF
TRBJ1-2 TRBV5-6 CASSLVAFPPNGYTF
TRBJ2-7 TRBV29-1 CSASRDRGVHEQYF
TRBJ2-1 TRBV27 CASSLSVAAYNEQFF
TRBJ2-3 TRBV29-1 CSVLHGDTQYF
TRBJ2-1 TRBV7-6 CASSLAGTGVGNEQFF
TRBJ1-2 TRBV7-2 CASSLIVGLQGGYTF
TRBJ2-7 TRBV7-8 CASSLTETYEQYF
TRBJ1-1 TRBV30 CAWRQVNTEAFF
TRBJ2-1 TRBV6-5 CASSSSGNEQFF
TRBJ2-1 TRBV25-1 CASSDPTDYNEQFF
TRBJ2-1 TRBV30 CAWSPSPSPREFF
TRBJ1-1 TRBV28 CASSWTGGFTEAFF
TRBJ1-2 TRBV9 CASSEQGAGGPELGYTF
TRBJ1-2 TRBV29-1 CSVTPPDYGYTF
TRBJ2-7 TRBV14 CASSQDLADEQYF
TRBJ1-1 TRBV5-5 CASSLVGQGVDTEAFF
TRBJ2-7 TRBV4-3 CASSRGQGYYEQYF
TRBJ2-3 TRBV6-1 CASRDFTDTQYF
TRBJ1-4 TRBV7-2 CASSAYIGKLFF
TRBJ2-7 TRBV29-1 CSVVRGPNEQYF
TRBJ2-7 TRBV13 CASSSSGGRLSYEQYF
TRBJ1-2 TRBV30 CAWSGSGAYGYTF
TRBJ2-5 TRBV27 CASSTGLGQETQYF
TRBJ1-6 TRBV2 CASSDPGQYNSPLHF
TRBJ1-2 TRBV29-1 CSVEGTGDGYTF
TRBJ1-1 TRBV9 CASSEEGGLEAFF
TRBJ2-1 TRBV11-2 CASTTSAYNEQFF
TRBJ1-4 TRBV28 CASTAGGPNEKLFF
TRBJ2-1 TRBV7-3 CASSLTRSSYNEQFF
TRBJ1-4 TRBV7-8 CASSLAAKPGGIEKLFF
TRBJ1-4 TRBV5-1 CASSSGPQGEKLFF
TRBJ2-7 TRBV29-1 CSVRGGLPAEQYF
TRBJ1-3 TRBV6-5 CASMDREGNTIYF